This T cell receptor (beta chain) was sequenced in a study of blood T cell repertoires in COVID-19. Study at large: Italy, Spain and the United States were the sources of the convalescent and acute COVID-19 samples. PBMCs, B-cell-depleted T cells, or T cells provided the cDNA or gDNA that made up the material.

This CDR3 has 14 residues. Germline CDR1 and CDR2: SGHRS and YFSETQ. Trimming took 7 bases from V and 2 from J, leaving 12 bases between them. Assay: immunoSEQ multiplex PCR; the TCRdb copy retains only in-frame clones and omits some. The sample has about 14,000 clones, roughly 84% seen once. The clonotype comes from a woman aged 50 to 65 with active or convalescent COVID-19. The specimen sequenced was peripheral blood. The V call is TRBV5-1, the J call TRBJ1-4; D is perhaps TRBD1 (5 bases). CDR3 sequence reads: CASGGGTTNEKLFF. CDR3 DNA sequence: TGCGCCAGCGGCGGGGGTACCACTAATGAAAAACTGTTTTTT.